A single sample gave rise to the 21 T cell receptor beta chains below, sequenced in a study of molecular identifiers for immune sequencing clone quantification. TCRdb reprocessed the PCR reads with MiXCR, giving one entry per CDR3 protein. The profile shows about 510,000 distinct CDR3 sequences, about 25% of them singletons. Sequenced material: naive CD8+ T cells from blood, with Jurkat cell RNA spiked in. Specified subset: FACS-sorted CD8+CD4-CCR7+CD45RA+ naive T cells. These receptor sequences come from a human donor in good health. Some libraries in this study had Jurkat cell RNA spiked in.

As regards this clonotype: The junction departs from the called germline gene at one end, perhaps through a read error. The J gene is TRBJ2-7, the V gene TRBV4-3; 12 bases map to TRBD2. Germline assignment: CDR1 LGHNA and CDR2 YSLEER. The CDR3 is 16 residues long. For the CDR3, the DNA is TGCGCCAGCAGCCGCTCGGGACTAGCGGGCGCCTACGCGCAGCACTTC. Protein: CASSRSGLAGAYAQHF.

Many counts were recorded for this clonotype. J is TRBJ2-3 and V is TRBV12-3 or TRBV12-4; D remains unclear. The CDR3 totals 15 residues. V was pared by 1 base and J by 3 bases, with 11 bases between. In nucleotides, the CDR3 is TGTGCCAGCAGTTTAGAAGGCAGGATAACAGATACGCAGTATTTT. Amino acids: CASSLEGRITDTQYF.

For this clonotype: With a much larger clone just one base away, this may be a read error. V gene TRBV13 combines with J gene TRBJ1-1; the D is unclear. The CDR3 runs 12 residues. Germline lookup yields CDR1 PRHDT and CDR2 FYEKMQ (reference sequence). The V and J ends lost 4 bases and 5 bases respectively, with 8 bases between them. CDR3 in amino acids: CASSSERTEAFF. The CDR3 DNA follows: TGTGCCAGCAGCTCGGAACGAACTGAAGCTTTCTTT.

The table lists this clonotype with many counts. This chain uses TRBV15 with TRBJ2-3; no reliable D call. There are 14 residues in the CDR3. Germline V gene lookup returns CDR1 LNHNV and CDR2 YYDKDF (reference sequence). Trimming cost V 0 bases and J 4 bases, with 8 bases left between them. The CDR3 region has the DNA TGTGCCACCAGCAGAGATTCAGAGGCAGATACGCAGTATTTT. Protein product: CATSRDSEADTQYF.

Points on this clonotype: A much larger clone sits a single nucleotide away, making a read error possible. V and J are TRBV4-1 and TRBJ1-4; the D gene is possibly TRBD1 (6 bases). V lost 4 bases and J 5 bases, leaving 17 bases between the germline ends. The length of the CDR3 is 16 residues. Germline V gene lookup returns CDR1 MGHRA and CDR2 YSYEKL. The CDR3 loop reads CASSPGPVRGNEKLFF. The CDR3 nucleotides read TGCGCCAGCAGCCCCGGGCCGGTGAGGGGGAATGAAAAACTGTTTTTT.

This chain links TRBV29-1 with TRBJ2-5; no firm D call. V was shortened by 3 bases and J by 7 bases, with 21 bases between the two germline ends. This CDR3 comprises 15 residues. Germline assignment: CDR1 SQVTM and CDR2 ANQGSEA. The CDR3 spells CSVEWNSPYEATQYF. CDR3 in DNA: TGCAGCGTTGAGTGGAATTCCCCCTACGAAGCGACCCAGTACTTC.

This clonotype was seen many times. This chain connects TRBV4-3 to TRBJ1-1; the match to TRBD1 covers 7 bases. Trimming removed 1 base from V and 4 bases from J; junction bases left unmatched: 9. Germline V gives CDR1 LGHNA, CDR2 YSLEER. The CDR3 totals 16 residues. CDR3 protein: CASSQVTGFRGTEAFF. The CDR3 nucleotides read TGCGCCAGCAGCCAAGTGACAGGGTTTCGTGGCACTGAAGCTTTCTTT.

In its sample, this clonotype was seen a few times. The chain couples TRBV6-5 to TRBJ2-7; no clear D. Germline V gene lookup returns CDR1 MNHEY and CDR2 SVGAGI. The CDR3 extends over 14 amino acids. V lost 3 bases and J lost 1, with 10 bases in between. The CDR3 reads CASSYAGPSYEQYF. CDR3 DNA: TGTGCCAGCAGTTATGCAGGACCGTCCTACGAGCAGTACTTC.

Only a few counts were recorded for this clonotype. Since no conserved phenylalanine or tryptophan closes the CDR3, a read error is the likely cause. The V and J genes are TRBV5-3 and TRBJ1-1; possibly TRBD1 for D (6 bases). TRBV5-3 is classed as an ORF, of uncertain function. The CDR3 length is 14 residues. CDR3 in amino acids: CASSLWGLGTEAFY. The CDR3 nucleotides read TGTGCCAGCAGCTTATGGGGGCTGGGGACTGAAGCTTTCTAT.

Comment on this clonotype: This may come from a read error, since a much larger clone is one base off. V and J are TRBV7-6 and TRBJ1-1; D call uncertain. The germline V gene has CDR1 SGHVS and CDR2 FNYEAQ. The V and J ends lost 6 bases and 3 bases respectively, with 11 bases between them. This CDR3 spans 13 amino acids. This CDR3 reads CASRLGEHTEAFF. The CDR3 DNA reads TGTGCCAGCAGGCTCGGGGAACACACTGAAGCTTTCTTT.

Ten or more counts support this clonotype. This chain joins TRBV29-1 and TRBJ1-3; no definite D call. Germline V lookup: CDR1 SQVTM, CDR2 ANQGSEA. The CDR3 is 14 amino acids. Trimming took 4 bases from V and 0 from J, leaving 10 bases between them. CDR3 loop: CSVATANSGNTIYF. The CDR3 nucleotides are TGCAGCGTTGCGACGGCCAACTCTGGAAACACCATATATTTT.

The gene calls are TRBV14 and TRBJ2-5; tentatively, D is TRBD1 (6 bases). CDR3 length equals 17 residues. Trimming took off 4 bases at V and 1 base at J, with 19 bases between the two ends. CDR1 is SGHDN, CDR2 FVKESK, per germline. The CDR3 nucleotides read TGTGCCAGCAGCCTATCCGGGACACTGAAATCCCAAGAGACCCAGTACTTC. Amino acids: CASSLSGTLKSQETQYF. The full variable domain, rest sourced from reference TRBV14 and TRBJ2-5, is EAGVTQFPSHSVIEKGQTVTLRCDPISGHDNLYWYRRVMGKEIKFLLHFVKESKQDESGMPNNRFLAERTGGTYSTLKVQPAELEDSGVYFCASSLSGTLKSQETQYFGPGTRLLVL.

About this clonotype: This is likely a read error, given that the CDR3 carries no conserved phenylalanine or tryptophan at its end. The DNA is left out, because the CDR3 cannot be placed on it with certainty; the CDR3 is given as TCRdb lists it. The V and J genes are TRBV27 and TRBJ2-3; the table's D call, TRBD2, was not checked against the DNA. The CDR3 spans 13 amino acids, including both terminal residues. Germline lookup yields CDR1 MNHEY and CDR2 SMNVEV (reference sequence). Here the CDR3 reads CASSHSPGLADVL.

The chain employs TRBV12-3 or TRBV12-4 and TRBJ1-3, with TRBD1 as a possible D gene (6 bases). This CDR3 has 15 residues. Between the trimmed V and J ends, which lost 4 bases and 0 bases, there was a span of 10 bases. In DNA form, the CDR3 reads TGTGCCAGCAGTTCTACAGGGTTCTCTGGAAACACCATATATTTT. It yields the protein CASSSTGFSGNTIYF.

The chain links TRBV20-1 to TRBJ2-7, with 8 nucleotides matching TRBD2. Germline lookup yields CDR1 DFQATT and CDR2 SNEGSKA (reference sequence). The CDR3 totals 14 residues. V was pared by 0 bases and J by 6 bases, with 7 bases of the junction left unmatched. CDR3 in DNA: TGCAGTGCTAGAGATTCGCGGGAGGTGGTCGAGCAGTACTTC. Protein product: CSARDSREVVEQYF.

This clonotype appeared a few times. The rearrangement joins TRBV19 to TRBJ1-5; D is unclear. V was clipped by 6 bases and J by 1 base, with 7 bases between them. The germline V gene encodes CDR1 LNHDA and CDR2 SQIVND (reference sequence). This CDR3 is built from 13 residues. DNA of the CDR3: TGTGCCAGTAGACAGATGAGCAATCAGCCCCAGCATTTT. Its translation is CASRQMSNQPQHF.

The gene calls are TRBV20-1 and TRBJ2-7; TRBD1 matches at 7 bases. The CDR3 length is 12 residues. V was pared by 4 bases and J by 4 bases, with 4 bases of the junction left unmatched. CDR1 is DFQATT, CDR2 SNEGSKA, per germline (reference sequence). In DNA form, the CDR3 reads TGCAGTGCTAACAGGGGTACATACGAGCAGTACTTC. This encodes CSANRGTYEQYF.

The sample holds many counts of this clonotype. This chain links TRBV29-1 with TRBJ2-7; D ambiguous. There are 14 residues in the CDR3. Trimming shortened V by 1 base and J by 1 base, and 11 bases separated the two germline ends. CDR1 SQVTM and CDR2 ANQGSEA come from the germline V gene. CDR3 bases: TGCAGCGTTGAAGTTCCCGGGTCTTCCTACGAGCAGTACTTC. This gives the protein CSVEVPGSSYEQYF.

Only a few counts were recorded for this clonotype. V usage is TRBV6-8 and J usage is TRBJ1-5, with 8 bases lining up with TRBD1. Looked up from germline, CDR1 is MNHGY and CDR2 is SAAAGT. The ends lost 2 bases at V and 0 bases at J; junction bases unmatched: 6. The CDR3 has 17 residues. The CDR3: CASSYPGQGDSNQPQHF. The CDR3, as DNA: TGTGCCAGCAGTTACCCCGGACAGGGAGATAGCAATCAGCCCCAGCATTTT.

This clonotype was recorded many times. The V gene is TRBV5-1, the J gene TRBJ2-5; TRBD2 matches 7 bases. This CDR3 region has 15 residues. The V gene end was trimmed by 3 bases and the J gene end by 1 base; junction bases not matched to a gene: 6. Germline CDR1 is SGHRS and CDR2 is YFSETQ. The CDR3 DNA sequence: TGCGCCAGCAGCTCCGGCGGGGGAGGCCAAGAGACCCAGTACTTC. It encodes CASSSGGGGQETQYF.

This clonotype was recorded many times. CDR3 coding DNA: TGTGCCAGCAGCTTGGGACTAGCGGGGGTACAAGAGACCCAGTACTTC. This codes for CASSLGLAGVQETQYF. The V gene is TRBV7-9, the J gene TRBJ2-5; 14 bases are shared with TRBD2. Germline V gene data show CDR1 as SEHNR and CDR2 as FQNEAQ (reference sequence). V trimming: 3 bases; J trimming: 2 bases; junction bases outside the gene matches: 2. This CDR3 has 16 amino acids.